This T cell receptor beta chain was captured in a study of CD8 T cell repertoires and HIV-1 epitope variants. As for the study in general: Each of Twenty-five Gag and Nef epitope peptides stimulated a separate culture. IL-2, IL-7 and IL-15 were added on days 3 and 7 of approximately 9-day cultures. Overall study results and limits: Beta chains alone show antigen proliferation, not cytokine profile or function. About 5 clonotypes recognized Nef KF9, one HW9, none TAALDMSHF.

With 1 base removed from V and 4 bases from J, the gap between germline ends came to 7 bases. CDR1 and CDR2 (germline): SEHNR, FQNEAQ (reference sequence). The CDR3 has 13 amino acids. Sequencing used immunoSEQ multiplex PCR; TCRdb keeps in-frame clones, though not all of them. The sample has thousands of clones, 66% seen once. As to this clone: The antigen is not known.

The sequencing sample was made of cultured CD8+ T cells derived from PBMCs. The receptor's source is a male donor with HIV. The chain employs TRBV7-9 and TRBJ1-1; D is undetermined. The DNA for the CDR3 is TGTGCCAGCAGCTTAGAAGAGAGCACTGAAGCTTTCTTT. This gives the protein CASSLEESTEAFF.